What follows describes a single T cell receptor beta chain. Germline V gene lookup returns CDR1 SEHNR and CDR2 FQNEAQ (reference sequence). With 3 bases removed from V and 5 bases from J, the gap between germline ends came to 14 bases. The CDR3 length is 15 residues. These data belong to a study of technical replicates of blood from several donors. Profiling relied on immunoSEQ multiplex PCR, and the TCRdb table lists in-frame clones only, not all of them. This sample yields 60,000 to 90,000 clones, of which around 97% are seen a single time; roughly 0.2% belongs to the top ten. The gene calls are TRBV7-9 and TRBJ2-1, with unresolved D. Sequenced sample: T cells isolated from PBMCs. This receptor was identified in a human donor in good health. CDR3: CASSFRHSPHNEQFF. CDR3 nucleotides: TGTGCCAGCAGCTTCCGACATTCCCCCCACAATGAGCAGTTCTTC.